This T cell receptor beta chain came from a study of CXCR3-negative and CXCR3-positive naive CD8 T cells. Whole-study findings and limits: Naive CXCR3-positive and CXCR3-negative cells shared similar TRBV-TRBJ usage, unlike memory cells.

Preparation of TRB cDNA libraries relied on 5' RACE carrying UMI labels. Reanalyzing the 5' RACE reads, TCRdb keeps one entry per CDR3 protein, without DNA. The table counts 100,000 to 150,000 distinct CDR3 sequences; nearly 0.5% lies in the top ten. For this clonotype: No antigen is known for it.

This TCR derives from a human donor in good health. Some clones in this sample may be carry-over from other donors' samples. The sample consisted of naive CXCR3- CD8+ T cells from blood. The sample's subset: CD45RO-CCR7+CD27+CD95- naive CD8+ T cells lacking CXCR3 (TNR3-).

The CDR3 protein is CASSLRQGMNTEAFF. J is TRBJ1-1 and V is TRBV5-1; with no DNA, the TCRdb D assignment of TRBD1 cannot be verified. The CDR3 covers 15 residues. The germline V gene encodes CDR1 SGHRS and CDR2 YFSETQ. The full variable domain, its missing parts supplied by reference TRBV5-1 and TRBJ1-1, is KAGVTQTPRYLIKTRGQQVTLSCSPISGHRSVSWYQQTPGQGLQFLFEYFSETQRNKGNFPGRFSGRQFSNSRSEMNVSTLELGDSALYLCASSLRQGMNTEAFFGQGTRLTVV.